This entry features one T cell receptor (beta chain) sequence. The data belong to a study of blood T cell repertoires in COVID-19. In the original workflow: Amplification from reference gene primers served as the basis for estimated nucleated cell counts. TCRdb keeps only in-frame clones here, not all; method: immunoSEQ multiplex PCR. The DNA was the basis for D and trimming; V, J and clone size are from that table. The sample consists of about 230,000 clones, roughly 91% of them appearing once. Cohorts were assigned according to the clinical history that participants reported. The germline gives CDR1 SGHKS, CDR2 YYEKEE (reference sequence). The CDR3 extends over 19 amino acids. Trimming left V 0 bases short and J 1 base short, with 22 bases between.

V and J are TRBV5-5 and TRBJ1-1, with D unresolved. This TCR derives from a woman younger than 45 with acute COVID-19. The sample taken for sequencing was PBMCs or T cells enriched from blood (not recorded which). CDR3 amino acids: CASSLDFIGPEGWNTEAFF. Here the CDR3 DNA reads TGTGCCAGCAGCTTGGATTTTATTGGGCCGGAGGGTTGGAACACTGAAGCTTTCTTT.